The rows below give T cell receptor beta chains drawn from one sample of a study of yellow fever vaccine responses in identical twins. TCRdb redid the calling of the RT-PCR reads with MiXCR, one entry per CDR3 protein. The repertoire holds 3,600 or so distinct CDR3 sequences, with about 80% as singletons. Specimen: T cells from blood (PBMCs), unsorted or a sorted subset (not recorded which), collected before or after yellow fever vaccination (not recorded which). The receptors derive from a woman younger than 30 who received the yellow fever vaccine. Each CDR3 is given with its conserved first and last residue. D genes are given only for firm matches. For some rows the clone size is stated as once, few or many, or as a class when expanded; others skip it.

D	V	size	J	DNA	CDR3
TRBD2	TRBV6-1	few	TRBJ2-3	TGTGCCAGCAGTGAAAGGATTAGCGGGCCCACAGATACGCAGTATTTT	CASSERISGPTDTQYF
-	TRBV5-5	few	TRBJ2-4	TGTGCCAGCAGCTTGGGGACGACGGCCAAAAACATTCAGTACTTC	CASSLGTTAKNIQYF
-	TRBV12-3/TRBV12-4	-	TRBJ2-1	TGTGCCAGCAGTTTAGCAGATTCGCTTGGTGAGCAGTTCTTC	CASSLADSLGEQFF
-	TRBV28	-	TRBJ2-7	TGTGCCACCGCATCCCTAGGCGAGCAGTACTTC	CATASLGEQYF
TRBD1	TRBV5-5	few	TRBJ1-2	TGTGCCAGCAGCTTGCTCCAACAGACAGGGTTCGACTATGGCTACACCTTC	CASSLLQQTGFDYGYTF
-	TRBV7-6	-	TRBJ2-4	TGTGCCAGCAGCACCGGGCCTTCCCAAAGTGACATTCAGTACTTC	CASSTGPSQSDIQYF
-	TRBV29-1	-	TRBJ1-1	TGCAGCGTTGGCCAGGGAACTGAAGCTTTCTTT	CSVGQGTEAFF
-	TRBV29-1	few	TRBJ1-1	TGCAGCGTGGTTCAGGGAGGCGGCACTGAAGCTTTCTTT	CSVVQGGGTEAFF
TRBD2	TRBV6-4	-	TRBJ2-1	TGTGCCAGCAGTGACTCGAGCGGGGGGGGGAATGAGCAGTTCTTC	CASSDSSGGGNEQFF
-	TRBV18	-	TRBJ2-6	TGTGCCAGCTCGTACACTGGGACGGGGGCCAACGTCCTGACTTTC	CASSYTGTGANVLTF
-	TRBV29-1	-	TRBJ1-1	TGCAGCGGGGCCATGAACACTGAAGCTTTCTTT	CSGAMNTEAFF
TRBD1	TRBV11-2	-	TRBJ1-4	TGTGCCAGCAGCCTATTGTCCGGGACAGGGGGAAAACTGTTTTTT	CASSLLSGTGGKLFF
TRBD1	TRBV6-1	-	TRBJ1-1	TGTGCCAGCAGTGGATACGGACAGGTTAGAGCTTTCTTT	CASSGYGQVRAFF
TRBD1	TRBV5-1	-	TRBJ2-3	TGCGCCAGCAGCACGCTACAGGGGGCGGAAGATACGCAGTATTTT	CASSTLQGAEDTQYF
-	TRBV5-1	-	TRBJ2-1	TGCGCCAGCAGCCCCAGGACAAGAATCAATGAGCAGTTCTTC	CASSPRTRINEQFF
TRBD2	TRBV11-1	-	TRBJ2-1	TGTGCCAGCAGCATACTAGCGGACCACAATGAGCAGTTCTTC	CASSILADHNEQFF